The clone carrying this T cell receptor beta chain was detected only a few times. Its antigen is as yet unknown. Stem cell-like memory, regulatory, central memory and naive CD4+ cells were sorted via CD45RO/CCR7/CD25/CD127/CD95/CD27. With V trimmed by 7 bases and J by 8 bases, 10 bases remained unmatched. The germline V gene encodes CDR1 MNHNS and CDR2 SASEGT. The CDR3 has 14 amino acids. This sample stems from a study of beta chain features in type 1 diabetes. Regarding the study as a whole: The study found moderately but significantly shorter TCRB CDR3s in all four CD4+ subsets of Type 1 diabetes patients. Junctions at VDJ sites from type 1 diabetes patients had fewer insertions and more deletions.

Expressed TCRB transcripts were sequenced after all isolated RNA was converted to cDNA. Repertoires were generated with immunoSEQ multiplex PCR, while TCRdb's copy carries only in-frame clones and drops some. The table includes hundreds of thousands of clones, roughly an eighth detected once. The chain links TRBV6-1 to TRBJ2-4; 8 bases map to TRBD1. Material for sequencing was naive CD4+ T cells from blood. This TCR was recovered from a man aged 18 to 35 in good health. The CDR3 DNA follows: TGTGCCAGCACTCCCGACAGGGGCAAGTACATTCAGTACTTC. Amino acid sequence: CASTPDRGKYIQYF.